This T cell receptor beta chain was captured in a study of shared clonotypes between healthy human individuals. Sequenced by immunoSEQ multiplex PCR; TCRdb stores in-frame clones only, minus some. The profile shows about 2 million clones, roughly 95% of them singletons. Sequenced: naive CD4+ T cells sorted from blood. The subset is: CD45RA+ positively selected. The receptor's source is a young man in good health.

In DNA form, the CDR3 reads TGCGCCAGCAGTGAGAGGCTACTAGCGGGAGGACACAATGAGCAGTTCTTC. Amino acids: CASSERLLAGGHNEQFF. The chain is built from TRBV10-1 and TRBJ2-1; 12 bases map to TRBD2. The J segment lost 5 bases and the V segment lost 2 bases, leaving 7 bases of the junction unmatched. The V gene's germline CDR1 is WNHNN and CDR2 SYGVQD (reference sequence). CDR3 length: 17 residues.